This passage covers 22 T cell receptor beta chains from one sample sequenced in a study of response to subunit inactivated influenza vaccine. A single record per CDR3 protein comes from TCRdb applying MiXCR to the RT-PCR reads. This table has roughly 710,000 distinct CDR3 sequences, approximately 14% appearing once. This sample comprised PBMCs from blood, obtained 14 to 15 days before vaccination. The receptors were sampled from a man in his forties or fifties who received an inactivated influenza vaccine.

V is TRBV4-1 and J is TRBJ1-1; possibly TRBD1 for D (5 bases). CDR1 and CDR2 (germline): MGHRA, YSYEKL. Deletions cut 3 bases from V and 4 bases from J, with 15 bases between. The CDR3 covers 15 residues. CDR3 in amino acids: CASSHPGGVGTEAFF. CDR3 in DNA: TGCGCCAGCAGCCACCCCGGGGGGGTGGGCACTGAAGCTTTCTTT.

This clonotype was picked up many times. The chain recombines TRBV3-1 with TRBJ2-2, with D possibly TRBD1 on 6 matching bases. Germline assignment: CDR1 LGHDT and CDR2 YNNKEL (reference sequence). The CDR3 length is 15 residues. The V end was cut by 4 bases, the J end by 4 bases, with 13 bases between. The CDR3 region is CASSPDPTGTGELFF. In nucleotides, the CDR3 is TGTGCCAGCAGCCCAGACCCGACAGGCACCGGGGAGCTGTTTTTT.

There are a few counts of this clonotype. The CDR3 here is CASSTTGLAGVGEQFF. CDR3 in DNA: TGTGCCAGCAGTACAACAGGACTAGCGGGAGTGGGTGAGCAGTTCTTC. The V call is TRBV28, the J call TRBJ2-1; TRBD2 aligns across 13 bases. The CDR3 contains 16 residues. Unmatched junction bases numbered 10, after V lost 5 bases and J lost 9 bases. Germline CDR1 MDHEN, CDR2 SYDVKM.

There are a few counts of this clonotype. J is TRBJ2-5 and V is TRBV20-1; the match to TRBD2 covers 9 bases. The CDR3 is made up of 13 amino acids. Trimming removed 1 base from V and 4 bases from J; junction bases left unmatched: 1. Germline assignment: CDR1 DFQATT and CDR2 SNEGSKA (reference sequence). The CDR3 here is CSARGSGRETQYF. CDR3 nucleotide sequence: TGCAGTGCTAGAGGTAGCGGGAGAGAGACCCAGTACTTC.

Many counts were recorded for this clonotype. V usage is TRBV28 and J usage is TRBJ2-4; possible D gene TRBD1, 6 bases. Trimming stripped 5 bases from V and 0 bases from J, with 20 bases between. Germline V gene lookup returns CDR1 MDHEN and CDR2 SYDVKM. The CDR3 loop spans 18 amino acids. CDR3 sequence: CASSRDITAVGAKNIQYF. CDR3 DNA: TGTGCCAGCAGTAGGGACATCACCGCCGTCGGAGCCAAAAACATTCAGTACTTC.

J is TRBJ2-7 and V is TRBV29-1; D is unclear. This CDR3 has 14 amino acids. Deletions cut 1 base from V and 3 bases from J, with 13 bases between. Germline lookup yields CDR1 SQVTM and CDR2 ANQGSEA. As DNA, the CDR3 is TGCAGCGTTGAAGGGCAGTATCCATTCTACGAGCAGTACTTC. It codes for CSVEGQYPFYEQYF.

J is TRBJ1-2 and V is TRBV12-3 or TRBV12-4, with 10 bases lining up with TRBD1. Trimming removed 7 bases from V and 7 bases from J; junction bases left unmatched: 9. This CDR3 contains 14 residues. The CDR3 region has the DNA TGTGCCAGCACCAAGGGACAGGGGCCTTCTGGCTACACCTTC. Translation gives CASTKGQGPSGYTF.

This clonotype occurred a few times. The chain combines TRBV20-1 with TRBJ2-1; 8 nucleotides align to TRBD1. This CDR3 has 13 residues. Trimming took 5 bases from V and 7 from J; bases not matched to a gene: 7. Germline lookup yields CDR1 DFQATT and CDR2 SNEGSKA (reference sequence). For the CDR3, the DNA is TGCAGTGCTTCGGGACAGGCGGGGAATGAGCAGTTCTTC. Translation gives CSASGQAGNEQFF.

The chain recombines TRBV6-4 with TRBJ1-1; D unresolved. The ends were cut back, 5 bases at V and 0 bases at J, with 10 bases in the middle. Germline V gene lookup returns CDR1 MRHNA and CDR2 SNTAGT. This CDR3 region has 14 residues. The CDR3 region is CASSQESLNTEAFF. The CDR3 bases are TGTGCCAGCAGTCAGGAAAGTTTGAACACTGAAGCTTTCTTT.

This clonotype was seen ten or more times. The chain employs TRBV25-1 and TRBJ2-2; D gene ambiguous. V was trimmed by 0 bases and J by 4 bases, leaving 9 bases between them. This CDR3 contains 15 residues. The germline gives CDR1 MGHDK, CDR2 SYGVNS. The CDR3 reads CASSEYVWGTGELFF. Written as DNA, the CDR3 is TGTGCCAGCAGTGAATATGTGTGGGGCACCGGGGAGCTGTTTTTT.

This clonotype was seen more than once but under ten times. This rearrangement joins TRBV6-1 to TRBJ1-2; D perhaps matches TRBD1 (6 bases). This CDR3 region has 15 residues. Germline V gene lookup returns CDR1 MNHNS and CDR2 SASEGT. V lost 6 bases to trimming and J lost 1 base, with 15 bases between them. CDR3 amino acids: CASRTTGNNNYGYTF. In DNA form, the CDR3 reads TGTGCCAGCAGGACAACAGGGAATAATAACTATGGCTACACCTTC.

There are a few counts of this clonotype. The chain links TRBV12-3 or TRBV12-4 to TRBJ2-3; a weak D match, TRBD2 (6 bases). The CDR3 contains 14 residues. V lost 3 bases and J 1 base, leaving 8 bases between the germline ends. CDR3 sequence (DNA): TGTGCCAGCAGTTTCCCTAGCGGCACAGATACGCAGTATTTT. It is translated as CASSFPSGTDTQYF.

This clonotype was detected many times. The genes are TRBV5-1 and TRBJ2-1; unclear D gene. Trimming took 0 bases from V and 10 from J, leaving 11 bases between them. The germline V gene encodes CDR1 SGHRS and CDR2 YFSETQ. The CDR3 has 13 residues. The CDR3 reads CASSLVGFEEQFF. The CDR3 nucleotides read TGCGCCAGCAGCTTGGTTGGGTTCGAGGAGCAGTTCTTC.

In its sample, this clonotype was seen a few times. The V gene is TRBV4-2, the J gene TRBJ2-3, with a weak D call TRBD1 (6 bases). The CDR3 is 15 residues long. The germline V gene encodes CDR1 LGHNA and CDR2 YNFKEQ. Trimming removed 4 bases from V and 1 base from J, with 12 bases in between. The CDR3 DNA reads as TGTGCCAGCAGCCTCAACAGGGATCGCACAGATACGCAGTATTTT. Translating gives CASSLNRDRTDTQYF.

J is TRBJ2-4 and V is TRBV15, with D perhaps matching TRBD1 (5 bases). CDR3 length: 15 residues. In germline, CDR1 is LNHNV, CDR2 YYDKDF (reference sequence). Trimming removed 0 bases from V and 7 bases from J, with 13 bases in between. Here the CDR3 DNA reads TGTGCCACCAGCAGAGATACCGACAGCTGGAACATTCAGTACTTC. It codes for CATSRDTDSWNIQYF.

As DNA, the CDR3 is TGCAGTGCTAGAGGGAGCGGGGGGGCCTCAGATACGCAGTATTTT. The encoded protein is CSARGSGGASDTQYF. This chain connects TRBV20-1 to TRBJ2-3; 10 bases align to TRBD2. The CDR3 spans 15 residues. V gave up 1 base and J gave up 4 bases; unmatched junction bases: 5. CDR1 and CDR2 from the germline V gene are DFQATT and SNEGSKA (reference sequence).

The chain couples TRBV5-1 to TRBJ1-1; D unresolved. The CDR3 spans 12 residues. Per germline, CDR1 SGHRS and CDR2 YFSETQ. Deletions cut 4 bases from V and 6 bases from J, with 10 bases between. CDR3 nucleotides: TGCGCCAGCAGCCCGAAGGGCGCTGAAGCTTTCTTT. Translation: CASSPKGAEAFF.

This clonotype appeared a few times. The chain couples TRBV11-2 to TRBJ2-2; 11 nucleotides align to TRBD2. The CDR3 runs to 16 residues. In germline, CDR1 is SGHAT, CDR2 FQNNGV. The ends lost 4 bases at V and 1 base at J; junction bases unmatched: 2. CDR3: CASSWGTSGNTGELFF. The CDR3 nucleotides read TGTGCCAGCAGCTGGGGGACTAGCGGGAACACCGGGGAGCTGTTTTTT.

This clonotype was recorded many times. The chain is built from TRBV20-1 and TRBJ2-1, with D tentatively TRBD2 (6 bases). The CDR3 extends over 15 amino acids. In germline, CDR1 is DFQATT, CDR2 SNEGSKA (reference sequence). V gave up 3 bases and J gave up 10 bases, with 22 bases separating them. The CDR3 spells CSARSSRDWTNEQFF. CDR3 bases: TGCAGTGCTAGGAGTAGTAGGGACTGGACCAACGAGCAGTTCTTC.

This clonotype was seen more than once but under ten times. The chain uses TRBV27 and TRBJ2-7; a weak D match, TRBD1 (6 bases). CDR3 size: 15 residues. Per germline, CDR1 MNHEY and CDR2 SMNVEV (reference sequence). Trimming shortened V by 6 bases and J by 3 bases, and 18 bases separated the two germline ends. CDR3 coding DNA: TGTGCCAGCAGAATAGGGGGACCGAGCATCTACGAGCAGTACTTC. It encodes CASRIGGPSIYEQYF.

This clonotype has a handful of counts. The rearrangement links TRBV9 to TRBJ2-3, with 8 positions matching TRBD2. Germline CDR1 SGDLS, CDR2 YYNGEE. The V gene end was trimmed by 0 bases and the J gene end by 4 bases; junction bases not matched to a gene: 10. This CDR3 spans 17 amino acids. The CDR3 coding sequence is TGTGCCAGCAGCGTAGCTAAGGCGGGGGGCTTCCCAGATACGCAGTATTTT. This translates into CASSVAKAGGFPDTQYF. The complete variable domain, with remaining parts taken from reference TRBV9 and TRBJ2-3, reads DSGVTQTPKHLITATGQRVTLRCSPRSGDLSVYWYQQSLDQGLQFLIQYYNGEERAKGNILERFSAQQFPDLHSELNLSSLELGDSALYFCASSVAKAGGFPDTQYFGPGTRLTVL.

The rearrangement links TRBV7-6 to TRBJ1-4; D uncertain. The V end was cut by 5 bases, the J end by 0 bases, with 10 bases between. CDR1 and CDR2 (germline): SGHVS, FNYEAQ. The CDR3 loop spans 15 amino acids. CDR3 sequence reads: CASSQDAATNEKLFF. The CDR3 nucleotides are TGTGCCAGCAGCCAAGACGCTGCAACTAATGAAAAACTGTTTTTT.